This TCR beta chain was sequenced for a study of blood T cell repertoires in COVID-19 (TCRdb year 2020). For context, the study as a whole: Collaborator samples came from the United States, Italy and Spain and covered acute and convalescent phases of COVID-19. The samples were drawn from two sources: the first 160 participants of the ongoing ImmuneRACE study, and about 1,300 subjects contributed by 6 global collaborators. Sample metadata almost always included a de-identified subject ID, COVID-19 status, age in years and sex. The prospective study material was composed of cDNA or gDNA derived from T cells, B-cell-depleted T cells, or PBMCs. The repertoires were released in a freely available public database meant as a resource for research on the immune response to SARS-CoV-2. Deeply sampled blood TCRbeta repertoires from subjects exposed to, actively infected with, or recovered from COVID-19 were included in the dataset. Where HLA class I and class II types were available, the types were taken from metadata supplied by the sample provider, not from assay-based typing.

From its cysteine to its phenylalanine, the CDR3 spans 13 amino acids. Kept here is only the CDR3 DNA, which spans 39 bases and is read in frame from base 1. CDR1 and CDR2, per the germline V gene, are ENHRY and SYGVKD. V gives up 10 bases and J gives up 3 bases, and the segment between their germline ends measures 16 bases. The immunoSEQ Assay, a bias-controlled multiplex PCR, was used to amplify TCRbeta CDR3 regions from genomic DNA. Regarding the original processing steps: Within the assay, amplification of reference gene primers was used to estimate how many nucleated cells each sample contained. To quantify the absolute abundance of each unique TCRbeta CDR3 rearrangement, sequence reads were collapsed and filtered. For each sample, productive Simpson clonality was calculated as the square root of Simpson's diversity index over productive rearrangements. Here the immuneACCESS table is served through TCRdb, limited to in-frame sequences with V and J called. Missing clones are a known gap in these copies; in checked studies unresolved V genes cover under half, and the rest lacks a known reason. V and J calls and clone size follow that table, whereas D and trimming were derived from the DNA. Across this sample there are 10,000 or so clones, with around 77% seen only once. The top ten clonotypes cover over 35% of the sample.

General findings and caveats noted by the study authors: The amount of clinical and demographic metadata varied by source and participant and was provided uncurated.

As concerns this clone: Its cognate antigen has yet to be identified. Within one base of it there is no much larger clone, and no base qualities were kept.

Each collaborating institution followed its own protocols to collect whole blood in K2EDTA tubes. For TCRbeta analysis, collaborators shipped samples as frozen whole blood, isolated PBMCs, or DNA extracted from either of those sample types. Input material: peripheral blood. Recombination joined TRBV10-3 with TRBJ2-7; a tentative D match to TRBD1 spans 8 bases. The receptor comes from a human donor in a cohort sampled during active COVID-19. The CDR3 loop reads CATSTGEGYEQYF. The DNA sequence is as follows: TGTGCCACCTCGACAGGGGAGGGCTACGAGCAGTACTTC.